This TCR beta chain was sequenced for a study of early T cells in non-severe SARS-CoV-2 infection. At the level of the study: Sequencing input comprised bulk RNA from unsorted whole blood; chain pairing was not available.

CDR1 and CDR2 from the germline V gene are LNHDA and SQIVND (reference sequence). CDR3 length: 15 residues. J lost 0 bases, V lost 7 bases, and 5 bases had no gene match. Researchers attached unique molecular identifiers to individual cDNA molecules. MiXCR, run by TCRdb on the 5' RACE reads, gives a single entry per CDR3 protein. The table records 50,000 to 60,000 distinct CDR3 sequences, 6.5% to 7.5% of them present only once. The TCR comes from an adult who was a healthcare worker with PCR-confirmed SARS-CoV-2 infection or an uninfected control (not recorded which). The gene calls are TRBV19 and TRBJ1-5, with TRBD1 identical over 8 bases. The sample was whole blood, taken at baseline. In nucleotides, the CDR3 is TGTGCCAGTACCTGGACAGGGCCTAGCAATCAGCCCCAGCATTTT. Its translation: CASTWTGPSNQPQHF.